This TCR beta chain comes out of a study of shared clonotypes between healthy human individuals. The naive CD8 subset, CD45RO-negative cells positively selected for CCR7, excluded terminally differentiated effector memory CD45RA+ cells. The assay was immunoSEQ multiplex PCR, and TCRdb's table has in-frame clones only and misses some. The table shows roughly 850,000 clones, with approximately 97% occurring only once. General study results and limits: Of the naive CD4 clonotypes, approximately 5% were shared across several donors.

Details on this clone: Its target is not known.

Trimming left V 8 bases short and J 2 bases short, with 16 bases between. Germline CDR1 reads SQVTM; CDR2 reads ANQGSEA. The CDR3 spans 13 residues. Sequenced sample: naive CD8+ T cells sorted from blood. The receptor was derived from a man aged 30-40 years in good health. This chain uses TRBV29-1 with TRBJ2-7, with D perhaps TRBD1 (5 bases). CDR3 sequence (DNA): TGCAGCTTCCAGGGCCCGATAGCCTACGAGCAGTACTTC. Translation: CSFQGPIAYEQYF.